The 8 T cell receptor beta chains given below trace back to one sample, sequenced in a study of beta chain features in type 1 diabetes (dated by TCRdb to the late 2010s). The receptor library was made with the immunoSEQ multiplex PCR assay. The High Capacity cDNA Reverse Transcription Kit was used to reverse transcribe all of the isolated RNA, meaning that expressed TCRB transcripts were what got sequenced. As stored in TCRdb, this immuneACCESS dataset retains in-frame rearrangements with V and J assigned. A fraction of the clones does not appear; measured against another copy, unresolved V genes explain less than half of the discrepancy, and the remainder lacks a known reason. For this sample the table gives hundreds of thousands of clones, of which about 29% were detected only once. The ten most abundant clones make up roughly 0.066% of the sample. The sequenced sample was naive CD4+ T cells from blood. Read against the paper, the sample's cell subset or site label means: true naive CD4+ T cells. These receptors all stem from a man aged 18 to 30 in good health.

The V call is TRBV7-3, the J call TRBJ2-1; 10 bases are shared with TRBD2. CDR3 length: 14 amino acids. The germline V gene has CDR1 SGHTA and CDR2 FQGTGA. J was trimmed by 10 bases and V by 2 bases; bases with no gene match: 5. DNA of the CDR3: TGTGCCAGCAGCTTAGCTAGCGGGAGTGGGGAGCAGTTCTTC. It codes for CASSLASGSGEQFF.

This chain links TRBV29-1 with TRBJ2-5; maybe TRBD2 (5 bases). CDR1 and CDR2 (germline): SQVTM, ANQGSEA. V lost 5 bases, J lost 5 bases, and 15 bases lay in between. The CDR3 sequence is 13 residues long. The CDR3 bases are TGCAGCGTTAGCGGCGCGTTGGGGGAGACCCAGTACTTC. Amino acids: CSVSGALGETQYF.

The CDR3 loop reads CASSPWAWGNTIYF. The CDR3 DNA follows: TGTGCCAGCAGCCCTTGGGCGTGGGGAAACACCATATATTTT. The chain employs TRBV7-2 and TRBJ1-3; D is unclear. The V end was cut by 5 bases, the J end by 4 bases, with 12 bases between. The V gene's germline CDR1 is SGHTA and CDR2 FQGNSA. The CDR3 is made up of 14 amino acids.

This chain uses TRBV10-3 with TRBJ2-1, with TRBD2 matching 8 bases. J gave up 9 bases and V 2 bases, and 6 bases lay outside the gene matches. The germline gives CDR1 ENHRY, CDR2 SYGVKD. There are 14 residues in the CDR3. CDR3 coding DNA: TGTGCCATCAGTGAGGTTAGCGGGATAGTTGAGCAGTTCTTC. Encoded protein: CAISEVSGIVEQFF.

The chain is built from TRBV7-2 and TRBJ2-7; D remains unclear. CDR3 length equals 14 residues. In germline, CDR1 is SGHTA, CDR2 FQGNSA. Trimming cost V 0 bases and J 4 bases, with 10 bases left between them. CDR3 bases: TGTGCCAGCAGCTTAGCGACCCCTCGATACGAGCAGTACTTC. Residues: CASSLATPRYEQYF.

This clone has only a few counts. The V and J genes are TRBV15 and TRBJ2-1; no firm D call. The CDR3 covers 11 residues. CDR1 is LNHNV and CDR2 is YYDKDF in the germline V gene (reference sequence). V dropped 10 bases and J dropped 11 bases, with 15 bases sitting between them. In DNA form, the CDR3 reads TGTGCCAGCTGGGCGGAAGGGCAGCAGTTCTTC. Translating gives CASWAEGQQFF.

The chain has TRBV30 and TRBJ2-5, with 10 bases that match TRBD1. The CDR3 loop spans 14 amino acids. Germline CDR1 reads GTSNPN; CDR2 reads SVGIG (reference sequence). With 1 base clipped from V and 2 bases from J, the junction kept 1 base outside the gene matches. This CDR3 reads CAWSEDRGQETQYF. The DNA for the CDR3 is TGTGCCTGGAGTGAGGACAGGGGGCAAGAGACCCAGTACTTC.

This clone has just a few counts. The rearrangement links TRBV7-2 to TRBJ2-4; TRBD2 matches at 10 bases. Per germline, CDR1 SGHTA and CDR2 FQGNSA. Trimming at V came to 5 bases and at J to 4 bases, leaving 8 bases not matched to a gene. This CDR3 region has 16 residues. CDR3 sequence: CASSAGLAGVKNIQYF. The CDR3, as DNA: TGTGCCAGCAGCGCCGGTCTAGCGGGAGTTAAAAACATTCAGTACTTC.